This T cell receptor beta chain was retrieved from a study of blood T cell repertoires in COVID-19. Study at large: Samples of COVID-19 (acute and convalescent) were obtained from the United States, Italy and Spain.

This clone was recorded only once. Assay: immunoSEQ multiplex PCR; the TCRdb copy retains only in-frame clones and omits some. The data hold around 250,000 clones, with about 87% observed a single time. Participants were aged roughly 18 to 100 years from 20 to 30 US areas. The receptor was isolated from a woman in her 30s with acute COVID-19. The sequenced sample consisted of PBMCs or T cells enriched from blood (not recorded which).

The CDR3 coding sequence is TGTGCCAGCAGTTTATCTCCACCGGGGGGGCGAATATACAATGAGCAGTTCTTC. Translated: CASSLSPPGGRIYNEQFF. This chain connects TRBV27 to TRBJ2-1; 8 bases match TRBD2. Losses at the gene ends were 0 bases for V and 4 bases for J; bases not matched to a gene: 11. CDR1 MNHEY and CDR2 SMNVEV come from the germline V gene (reference sequence). The length of the CDR3 is 18 residues.